Described below is a single T cell receptor beta chain sequence and its context. What it binds is unknown. This CDR3 region has 15 residues. The V and J ends lost 5 bases and 3 bases, in that order; junction bases with no gene match: 7. Germline values: CDR1 SGHDN, CDR2 FVKESK. These data belong to a study of graft-versus-host responses after intestinal transplantation. Across the whole study: Multivisceral, liver-intestinal, or isolated intestinal transplants were performed in recipients. Among the recipients, all got anti-thymocyte globulin induction and then tacrolimus and steroids for two to four years. Study-wide points: Early after transplant, HvG clones declined as circulating GvH clones peaked. GvH clonotypes were identified within recipient marrow, with a subset emerging first in ileum or blood.

Repertoires were generated with immunoSEQ multiplex PCR, while TCRdb's copy carries only in-frame clones and drops some. The sample contains approximately 63,000 clones, 90% to 95% of which appear only once. The TCR originated in a human donor who was the organ donor for an intestinal transplant. The chain recombines TRBV14 with TRBJ2-5; 9 bases match TRBD2. Sequences were derived from unstimulated CD4+ T cells sorted from spleen or lymph node cells, sampled before transplant. CDR3 in amino acids: CASSYLSGGKETQYF. The CDR3 DNA sequence: TGTGCCAGCAGCTACCTTAGCGGGGGAAAAGAGACCCAGTACTTC.